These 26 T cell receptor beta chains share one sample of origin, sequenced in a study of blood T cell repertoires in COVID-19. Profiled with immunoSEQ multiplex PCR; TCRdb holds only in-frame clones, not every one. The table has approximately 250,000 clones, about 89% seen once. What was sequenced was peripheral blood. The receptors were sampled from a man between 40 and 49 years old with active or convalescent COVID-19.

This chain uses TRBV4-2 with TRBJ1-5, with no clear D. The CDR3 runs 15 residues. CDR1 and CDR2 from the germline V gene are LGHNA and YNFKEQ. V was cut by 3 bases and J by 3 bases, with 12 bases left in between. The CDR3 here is CASSQELGSNQPQHF. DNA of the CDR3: TGTGCCAGCAGCCAGGAACTAGGGTCCAATCAGCCCCAGCATTTT.

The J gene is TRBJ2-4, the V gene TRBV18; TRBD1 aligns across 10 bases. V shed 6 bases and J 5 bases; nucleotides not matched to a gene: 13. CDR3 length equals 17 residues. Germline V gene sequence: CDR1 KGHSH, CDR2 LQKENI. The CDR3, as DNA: TGTGCCAGCTCGGAGATCGGATCGACAGGGGGCGAAAACATTCAGTACTTC. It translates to CASSEIGSTGGENIQYF.

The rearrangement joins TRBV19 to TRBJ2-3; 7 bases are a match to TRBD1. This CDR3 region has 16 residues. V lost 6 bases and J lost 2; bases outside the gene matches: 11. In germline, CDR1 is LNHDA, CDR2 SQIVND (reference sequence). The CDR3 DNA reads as TGTGCCAGTAGCCTACAGGGGCCCCGAAACACAGATACGCAGTATTTT. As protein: CASSLQGPRNTDTQYF.

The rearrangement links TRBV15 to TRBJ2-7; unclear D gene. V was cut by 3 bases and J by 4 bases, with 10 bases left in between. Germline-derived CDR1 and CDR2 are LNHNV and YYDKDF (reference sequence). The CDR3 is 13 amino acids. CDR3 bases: TGTGCCACCAGCAGGACATTCGAATACGAGCAGTACTTC. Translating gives CATSRTFEYEQYF.

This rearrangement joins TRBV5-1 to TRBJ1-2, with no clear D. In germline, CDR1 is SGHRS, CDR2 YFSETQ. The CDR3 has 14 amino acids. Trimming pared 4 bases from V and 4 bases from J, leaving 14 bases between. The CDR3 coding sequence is TGCGCCAGCAGCCCGACCCCCGGGTCCTATGGCTACACCTTC. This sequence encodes CASSPTPGSYGYTF.

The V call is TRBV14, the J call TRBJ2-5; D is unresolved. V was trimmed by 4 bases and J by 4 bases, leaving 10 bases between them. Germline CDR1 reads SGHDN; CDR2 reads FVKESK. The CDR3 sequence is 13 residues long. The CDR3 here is CASSPTALETQYF. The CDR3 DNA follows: TGTGCCAGCAGCCCAACTGCTCTAGAGACCCAGTACTTC.

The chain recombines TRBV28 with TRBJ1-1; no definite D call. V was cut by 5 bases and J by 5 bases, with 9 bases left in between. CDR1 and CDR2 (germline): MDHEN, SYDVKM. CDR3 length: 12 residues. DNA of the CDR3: TGTGCCAGCAGTCTTACGGTTACTGAAGCTTTCTTT. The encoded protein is CASSLTVTEAFF.

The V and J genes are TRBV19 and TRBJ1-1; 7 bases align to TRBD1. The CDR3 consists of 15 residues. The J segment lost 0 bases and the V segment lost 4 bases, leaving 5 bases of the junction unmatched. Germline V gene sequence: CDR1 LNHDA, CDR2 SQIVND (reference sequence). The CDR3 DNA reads TGTGCCAGTAGTAACTGGGACAGTTTGAACACTGAAGCTTTCTTT. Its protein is CASSNWDSLNTEAFF.

This chain's CDR3 is CASSLGRESWSTDTQYF. DNA of the CDR3: TGTGCCAGCAGCTTAGGGCGGGAGTCGTGGAGTACAGATACGCAGTATTTT. The chain recombines TRBV11-2 with TRBJ2-3; 7 bases map to TRBD2. This CDR3 comprises 17 residues. Germline lookup yields CDR1 SGHAT and CDR2 FQNNGV. The junction had 10 bases not matched to a gene; V was cut back by 1 base and J by 3 bases.

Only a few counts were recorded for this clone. The CDR3 here is CASSLGAGTVNQPQHF. DNA for the CDR3: TGCGCCAGCAGCTTGGGGGCCGGGACAGTCAATCAGCCCCAGCATTTT. V usage is TRBV5-1 and J usage is TRBJ1-5, with 7 bases matching TRBD1. The germline V gene encodes CDR1 SGHRS and CDR2 YFSETQ. The V gene end was trimmed by 0 bases and the J gene end by 3 bases; junction bases not matched to a gene: 6. CDR3 size: 16 residues.

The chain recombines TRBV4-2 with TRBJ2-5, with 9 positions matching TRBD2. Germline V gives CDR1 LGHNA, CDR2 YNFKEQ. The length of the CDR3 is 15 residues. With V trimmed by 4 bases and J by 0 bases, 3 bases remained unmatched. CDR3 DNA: TGTGCCAGCAGCCTTTTAGCGGGAGACCAAGAGACCCAGTACTTC. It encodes CASSLLAGDQETQYF.

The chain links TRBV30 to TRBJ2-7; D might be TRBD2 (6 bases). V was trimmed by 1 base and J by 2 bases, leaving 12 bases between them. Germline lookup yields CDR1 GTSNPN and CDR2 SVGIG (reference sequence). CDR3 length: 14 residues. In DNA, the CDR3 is TGTGCCTGGAGTGGACGGCGGGGTACCTACGAGCAGTACTTC. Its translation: CAWSGRRGTYEQYF.

The CDR3 region has the DNA TGTGCCAGCAGCCAAGAGCGAGGGTACGGTTCACCCCTCCACTTT. It encodes CASSQERGYGSPLHF. The chain uses TRBV3-1 (or the pseudogene TRBV3-2) and TRBJ1-6; D uncertain. The ends were cut back, 0 bases at V and 9 bases at J, with 12 bases in the middle. The CDR3 is 15 amino acids. Germline V lookup: CDR1 LGHDT, CDR2 YNNKEL (reference sequence).

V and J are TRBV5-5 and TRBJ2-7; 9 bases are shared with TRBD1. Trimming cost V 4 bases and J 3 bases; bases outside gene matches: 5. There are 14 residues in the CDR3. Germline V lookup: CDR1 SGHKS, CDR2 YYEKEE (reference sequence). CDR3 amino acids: CASSPGTGNYEQYF. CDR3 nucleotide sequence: TGTGCCAGCAGCCCCGGGACAGGGAACTACGAGCAGTACTTC.

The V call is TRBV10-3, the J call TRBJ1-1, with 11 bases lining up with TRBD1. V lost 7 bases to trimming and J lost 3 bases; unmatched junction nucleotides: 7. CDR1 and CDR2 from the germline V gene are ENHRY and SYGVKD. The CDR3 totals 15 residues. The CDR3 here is CAIKGQGAPYTEAFF. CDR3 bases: TGTGCCATCAAAGGACAGGGGGCCCCTTACACTGAAGCTTTCTTT.

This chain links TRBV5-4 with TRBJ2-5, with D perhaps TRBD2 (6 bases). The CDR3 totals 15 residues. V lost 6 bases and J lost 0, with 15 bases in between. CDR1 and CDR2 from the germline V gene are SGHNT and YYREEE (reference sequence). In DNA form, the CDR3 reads TGTGCCAGCAAGGAGGGGATGTCCCACCAAGAGACCCAGTACTTC. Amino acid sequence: CASKEGMSHQETQYF.

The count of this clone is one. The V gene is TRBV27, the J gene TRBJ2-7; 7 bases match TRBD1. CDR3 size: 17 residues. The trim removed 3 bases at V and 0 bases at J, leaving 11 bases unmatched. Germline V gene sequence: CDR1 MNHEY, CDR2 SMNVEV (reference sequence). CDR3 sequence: CASSFKGPDRSSYEQYF. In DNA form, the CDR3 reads TGTGCCAGCAGTTTCAAGGGGCCGGACAGGAGCTCCTACGAGCAGTACTTC.

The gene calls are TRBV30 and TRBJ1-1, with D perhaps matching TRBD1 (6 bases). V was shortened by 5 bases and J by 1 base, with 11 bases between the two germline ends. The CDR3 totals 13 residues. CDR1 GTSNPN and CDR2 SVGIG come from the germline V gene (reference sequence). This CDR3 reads CAWEKGQNTEAFF. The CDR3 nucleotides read TGTGCCTGGGAAAAGGGACAGAACACTGAAGCTTTCTTT.

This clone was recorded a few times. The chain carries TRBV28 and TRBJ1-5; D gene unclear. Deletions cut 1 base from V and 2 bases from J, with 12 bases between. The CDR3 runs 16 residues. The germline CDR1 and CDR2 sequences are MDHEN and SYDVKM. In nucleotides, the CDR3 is TGTGCCAGCAGTTTATTGGCCGCTCGTGGCAATCAGCCCCAGCATTTT. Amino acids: CASSLLAARGNQPQHF.

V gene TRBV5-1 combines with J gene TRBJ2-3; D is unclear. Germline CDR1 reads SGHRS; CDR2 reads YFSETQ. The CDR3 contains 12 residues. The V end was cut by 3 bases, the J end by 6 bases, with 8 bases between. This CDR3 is CASSSSEDTQYF. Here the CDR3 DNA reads TGCGCCAGCAGCTCCTCCGAGGATACGCAGTATTTT.

CDR3: CASSEYRGTNGELFF. The CDR3, as DNA: TGTGCCAGCAGTGAATATAGAGGGACAAACGGGGAGCTGTTTTTT. The rearrangement joins TRBV25-1 to TRBJ2-2; the D gene is possibly TRBD1 (6 bases). CDR3 length: 15 amino acids. CDR1 and CDR2 from the germline V gene are MGHDK and SYGVNS. The germline V and J ends were trimmed by 0 bases and 7 bases, with 12 bases remaining between them.

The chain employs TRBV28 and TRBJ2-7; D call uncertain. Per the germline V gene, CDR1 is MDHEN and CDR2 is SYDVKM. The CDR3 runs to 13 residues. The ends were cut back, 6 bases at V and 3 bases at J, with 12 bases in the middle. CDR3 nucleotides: TGTGCCAGCAGCCAAAAGACTTACTACGAGCAGTACTTC. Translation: CASSQKTYYEQYF.

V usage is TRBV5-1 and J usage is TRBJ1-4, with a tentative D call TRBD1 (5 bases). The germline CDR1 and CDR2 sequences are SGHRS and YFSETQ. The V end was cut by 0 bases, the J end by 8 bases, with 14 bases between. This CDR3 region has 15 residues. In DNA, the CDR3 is TGCGCCAGCAGCTTGGCTGGGGGGGTTGGCGAAAAACTGTTTTTT. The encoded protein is CASSLAGGVGEKLFF.

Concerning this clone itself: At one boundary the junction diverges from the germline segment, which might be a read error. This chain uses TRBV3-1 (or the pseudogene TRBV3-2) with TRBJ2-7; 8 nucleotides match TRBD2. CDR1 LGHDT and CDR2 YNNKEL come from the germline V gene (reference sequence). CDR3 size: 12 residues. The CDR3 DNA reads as TGTGCCAGCAGCCAAGGAGGAGCGGGGGTTTGCTTC. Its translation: CASSQGGAGVCF.

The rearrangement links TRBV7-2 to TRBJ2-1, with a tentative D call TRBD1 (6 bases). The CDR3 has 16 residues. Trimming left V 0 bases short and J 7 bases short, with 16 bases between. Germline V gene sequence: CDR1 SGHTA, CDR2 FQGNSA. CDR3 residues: CASSLASFDQGNEQFF. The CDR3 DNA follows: TGTGCCAGCAGCTTAGCCTCCTTCGATCAGGGGAATGAGCAGTTCTTC.

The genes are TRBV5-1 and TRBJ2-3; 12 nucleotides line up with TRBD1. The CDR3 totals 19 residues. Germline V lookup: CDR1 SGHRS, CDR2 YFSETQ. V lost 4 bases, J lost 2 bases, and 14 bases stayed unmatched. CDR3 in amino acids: CASSRFGTGGLRITDTQYF. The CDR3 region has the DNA TGCGCCAGCAGCCGGTTTGGGACAGGGGGCCTCCGCATCACAGATACGCAGTATTTT.